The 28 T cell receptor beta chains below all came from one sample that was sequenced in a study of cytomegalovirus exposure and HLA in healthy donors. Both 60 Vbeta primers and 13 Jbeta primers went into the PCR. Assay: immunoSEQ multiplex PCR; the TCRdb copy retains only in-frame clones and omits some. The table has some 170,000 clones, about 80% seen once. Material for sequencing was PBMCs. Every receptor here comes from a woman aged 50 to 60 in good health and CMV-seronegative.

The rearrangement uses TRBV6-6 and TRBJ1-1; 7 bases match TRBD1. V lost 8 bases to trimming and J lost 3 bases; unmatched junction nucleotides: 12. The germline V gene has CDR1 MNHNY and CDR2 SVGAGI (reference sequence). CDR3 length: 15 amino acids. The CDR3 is CASHPRQGRDTEAFF. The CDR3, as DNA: TGTGCCAGCCATCCTCGACAGGGTCGGGACACTGAAGCTTTCTTT.

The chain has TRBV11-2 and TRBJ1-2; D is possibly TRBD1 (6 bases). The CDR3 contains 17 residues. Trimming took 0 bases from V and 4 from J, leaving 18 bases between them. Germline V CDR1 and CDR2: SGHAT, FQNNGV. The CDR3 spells CASSLERHDRLAYGYTF. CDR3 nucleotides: TGTGCCAGCAGCTTAGAGAGACATGACAGGCTTGCCTATGGCTACACCTTC.

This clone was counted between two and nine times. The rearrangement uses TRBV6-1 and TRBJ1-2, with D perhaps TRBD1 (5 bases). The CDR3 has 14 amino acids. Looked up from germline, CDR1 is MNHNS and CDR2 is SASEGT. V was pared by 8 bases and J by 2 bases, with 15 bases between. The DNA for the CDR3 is TGTGCCAGCGAGGGAGCGGGGGGGAACTATGGCTACACCTTC. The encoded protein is CASEGAGGNYGYTF.

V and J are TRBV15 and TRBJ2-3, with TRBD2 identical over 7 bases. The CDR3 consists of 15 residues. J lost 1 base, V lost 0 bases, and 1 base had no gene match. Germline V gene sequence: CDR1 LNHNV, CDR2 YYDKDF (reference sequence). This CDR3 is CATSRDRGGTDTQYF. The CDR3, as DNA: TGTGCCACCAGCAGAGATCGGGGGGGCACAGATACGCAGTATTTT.

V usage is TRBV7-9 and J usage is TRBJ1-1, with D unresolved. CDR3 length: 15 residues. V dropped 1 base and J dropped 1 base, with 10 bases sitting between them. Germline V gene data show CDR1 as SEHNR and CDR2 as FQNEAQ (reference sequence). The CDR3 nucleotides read TGTGCCAGCAGCTTAGATGGACGGGGGAACACTGAAGCTTTCTTT. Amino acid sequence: CASSLDGRGNTEAFF.

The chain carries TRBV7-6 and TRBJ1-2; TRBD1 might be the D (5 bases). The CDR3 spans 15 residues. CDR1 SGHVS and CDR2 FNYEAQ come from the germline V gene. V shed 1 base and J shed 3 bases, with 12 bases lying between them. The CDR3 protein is CASSLGVGGDYGYTF. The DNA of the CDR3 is TGTGCCAGCAGCTTAGGGGTCGGGGGGGACTATGGCTACACCTTC.

In DNA form, the CDR3 reads TGTGCCAGCAGCTCCCAGCAAGGGACAGGCTTTAACTATGGCTACACCTTC. The encoded protein is CASSSQQGTGFNYGYTF. The chain combines TRBV7-6 with TRBJ1-2; 8 bases are a match to TRBD1. Germline lookup yields CDR1 SGHVS and CDR2 FNYEAQ. J gave up 1 base and V 4 bases, and 11 bases lay outside the gene matches. The CDR3 consists of 17 residues.

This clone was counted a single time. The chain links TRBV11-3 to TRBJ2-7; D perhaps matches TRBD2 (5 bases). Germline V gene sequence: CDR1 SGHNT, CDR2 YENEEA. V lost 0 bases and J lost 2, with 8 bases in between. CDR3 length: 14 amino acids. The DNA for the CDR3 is TGTGCCAGCAGCTTAGACGGGATTCCCTACGAGCAGTACTTC. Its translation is CASSLDGIPYEQYF.

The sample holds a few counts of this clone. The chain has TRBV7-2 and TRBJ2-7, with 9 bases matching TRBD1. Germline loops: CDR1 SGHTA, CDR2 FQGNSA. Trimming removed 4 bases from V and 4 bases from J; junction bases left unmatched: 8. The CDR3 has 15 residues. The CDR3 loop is CASSSRLDRGYEQYF. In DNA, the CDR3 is TGTGCCAGCAGCTCCAGACTCGACAGGGGGTACGAGCAGTACTTC.

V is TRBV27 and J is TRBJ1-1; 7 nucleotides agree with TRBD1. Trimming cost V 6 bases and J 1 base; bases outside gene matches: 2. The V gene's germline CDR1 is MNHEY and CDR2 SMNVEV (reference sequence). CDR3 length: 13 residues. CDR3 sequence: CASSPGGNTEAFF. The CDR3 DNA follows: TGTGCCAGCAGCCCAGGGGGGAACACTGAAGCTTTCTTT.

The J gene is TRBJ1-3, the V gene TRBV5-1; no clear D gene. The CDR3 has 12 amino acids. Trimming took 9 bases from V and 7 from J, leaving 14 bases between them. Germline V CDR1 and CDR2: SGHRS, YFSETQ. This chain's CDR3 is CATKTNRNTIYF. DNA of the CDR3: TGCGCCACCAAAACGAATCGGAACACCATATATTTT.

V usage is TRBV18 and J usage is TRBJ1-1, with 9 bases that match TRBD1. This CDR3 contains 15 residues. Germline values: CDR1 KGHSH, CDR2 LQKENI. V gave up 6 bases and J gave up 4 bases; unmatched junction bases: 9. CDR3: CASSRQGGVVTEAFF. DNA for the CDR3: TGTGCCAGCTCCCGACAGGGGGGGGTGGTCACTGAAGCTTTCTTT.

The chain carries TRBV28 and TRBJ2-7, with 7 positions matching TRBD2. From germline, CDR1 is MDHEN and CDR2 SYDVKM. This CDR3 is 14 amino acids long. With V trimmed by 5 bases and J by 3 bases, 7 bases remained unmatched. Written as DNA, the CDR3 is TGTGCCAGCAGTCGCTCCCTAGCGGTCTACGAGCAGTACTTC. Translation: CASSRSLAVYEQYF. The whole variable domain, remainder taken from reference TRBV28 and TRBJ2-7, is DVKVTQSSRYLVKRTGEKVFLECVQDMDHENMFWYRQDPGLGLRLIYFSYDVKMKEKGDIPEGYSVSREKKERFSLILESASTNQTSMYLCASSRSLAVYEQYFGPGTRLTVT.

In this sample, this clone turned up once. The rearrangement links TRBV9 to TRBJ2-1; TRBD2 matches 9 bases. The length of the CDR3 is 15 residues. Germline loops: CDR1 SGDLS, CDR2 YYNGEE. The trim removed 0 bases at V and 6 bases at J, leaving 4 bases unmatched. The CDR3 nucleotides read TGTGCCAGCAGCGTAGGGCGGGGGGGCGGCAATGAGCAGTTCTTC. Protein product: CASSVGRGGGNEQFF.

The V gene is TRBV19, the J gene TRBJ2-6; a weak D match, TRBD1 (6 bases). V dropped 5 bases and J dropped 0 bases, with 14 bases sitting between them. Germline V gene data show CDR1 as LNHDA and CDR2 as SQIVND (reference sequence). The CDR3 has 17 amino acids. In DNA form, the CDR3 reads TGTGCCAGTAGTCAGGGGCGACCTTACTCTGGGGCCAACGTCCTGACTTTC. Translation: CASSQGRPYSGANVLTF. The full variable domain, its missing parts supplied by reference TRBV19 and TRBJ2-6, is DGGITQSPKYLFRKEGQNVTLSCEQNLNHDAMYWYRQDPGQGLRLIYYSQIVNDFQKGDIAEGYSVSREKKESFPLTVTSAQKNPTAFYLCASSQGRPYSGANVLTFGAGSRLTVL.

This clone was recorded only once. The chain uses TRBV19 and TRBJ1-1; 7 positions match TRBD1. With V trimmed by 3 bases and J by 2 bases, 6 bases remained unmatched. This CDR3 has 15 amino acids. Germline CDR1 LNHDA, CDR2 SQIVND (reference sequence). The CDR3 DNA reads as TGTGCCAGTAGTATTGTGGGACAGCCAAACACTGAAGCTTTCTTT. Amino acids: CASSIVGQPNTEAFF.

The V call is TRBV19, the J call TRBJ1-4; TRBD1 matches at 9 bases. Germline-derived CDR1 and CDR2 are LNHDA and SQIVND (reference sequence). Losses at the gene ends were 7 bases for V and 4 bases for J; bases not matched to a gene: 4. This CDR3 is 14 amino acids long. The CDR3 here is CASISTGGNEKLFF. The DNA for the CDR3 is TGTGCCAGTATTTCGACAGGGGGTAATGAAAAACTGTTTTTT.

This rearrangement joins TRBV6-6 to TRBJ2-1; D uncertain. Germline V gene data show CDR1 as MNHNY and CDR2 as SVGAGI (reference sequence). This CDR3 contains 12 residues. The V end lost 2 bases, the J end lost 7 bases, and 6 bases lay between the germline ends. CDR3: CASSYPRNEQFF. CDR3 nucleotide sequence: TGTGCCAGCAGTTACCCCCGGAATGAGCAGTTCTTC.

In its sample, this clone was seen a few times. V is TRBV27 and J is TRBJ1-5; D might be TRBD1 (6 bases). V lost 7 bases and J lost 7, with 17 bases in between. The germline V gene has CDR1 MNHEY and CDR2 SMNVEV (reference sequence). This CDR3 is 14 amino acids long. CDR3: CASKPPGVQQPQHF. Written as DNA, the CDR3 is TGTGCCAGCAAGCCTCCAGGGGTACAGCAGCCCCAGCATTTT.

The CDR3 DNA sequence: TGTGCCAGCAGACCGACTAGCGGGCCTTTACAGTACTTC. Its protein is CASRPTSGPLQYF. The chain recombines TRBV2 with TRBJ2-7; 10 bases are a match to TRBD2. There are 13 residues in the CDR3. The ends lost 6 bases at V and 10 bases at J; junction bases unmatched: 9. Per the germline V gene, CDR1 is SNHLY and CDR2 is FYNNEI.

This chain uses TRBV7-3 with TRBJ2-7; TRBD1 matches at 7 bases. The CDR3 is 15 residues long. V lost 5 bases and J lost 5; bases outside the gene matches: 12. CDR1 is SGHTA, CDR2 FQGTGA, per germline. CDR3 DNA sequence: TGTGCCAGCAGCCCAAGGACAGGTCCCGGGAACGAGCAGTACTTC. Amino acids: CASSPRTGPGNEQYF.

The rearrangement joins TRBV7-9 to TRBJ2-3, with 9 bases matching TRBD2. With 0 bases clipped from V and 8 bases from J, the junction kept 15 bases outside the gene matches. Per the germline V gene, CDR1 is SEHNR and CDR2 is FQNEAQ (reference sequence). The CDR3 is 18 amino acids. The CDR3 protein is CASSLALLSGSGEITQYF. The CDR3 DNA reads TGTGCCAGCAGCTTAGCTCTCCTTAGCGGGAGCGGTGAGATTACGCAGTATTTT.

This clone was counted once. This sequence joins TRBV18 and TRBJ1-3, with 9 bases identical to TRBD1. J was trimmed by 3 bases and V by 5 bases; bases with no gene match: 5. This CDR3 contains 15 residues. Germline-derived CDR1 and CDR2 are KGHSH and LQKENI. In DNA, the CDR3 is TGTGCCAGCTCAAACAGGGGGCTTCATGGAAACACCATATATTTT. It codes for CASSNRGLHGNTIYF.

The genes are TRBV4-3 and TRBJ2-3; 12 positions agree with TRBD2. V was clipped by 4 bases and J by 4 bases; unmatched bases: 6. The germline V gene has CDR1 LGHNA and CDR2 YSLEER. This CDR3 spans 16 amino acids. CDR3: CASSPRLAGAADTQYF. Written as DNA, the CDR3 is TGCGCCAGCAGCCCACGACTAGCGGGAGCCGCAGATACGCAGTATTTT.

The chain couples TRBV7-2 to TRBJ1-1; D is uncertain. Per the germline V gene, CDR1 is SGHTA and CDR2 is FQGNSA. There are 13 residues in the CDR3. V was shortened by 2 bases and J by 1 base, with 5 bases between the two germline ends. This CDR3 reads CASSLLRNTEAFF. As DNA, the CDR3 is TGTGCCAGCAGCTTACTACGGAACACTGAAGCTTTCTTT.

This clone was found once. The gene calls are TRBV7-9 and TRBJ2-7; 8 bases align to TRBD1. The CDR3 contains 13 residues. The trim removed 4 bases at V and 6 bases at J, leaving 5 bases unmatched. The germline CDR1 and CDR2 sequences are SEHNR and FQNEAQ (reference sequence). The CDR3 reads CASSWTGLGEQYF. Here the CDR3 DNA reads TGTGCCAGCAGCTGGACAGGGCTTGGCGAGCAGTACTTC.

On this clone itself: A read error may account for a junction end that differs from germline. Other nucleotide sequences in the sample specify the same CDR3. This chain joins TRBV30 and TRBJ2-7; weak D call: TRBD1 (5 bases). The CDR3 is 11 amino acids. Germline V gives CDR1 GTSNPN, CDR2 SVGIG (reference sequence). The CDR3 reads CALNWGLEQYF. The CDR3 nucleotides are TGCGCCCTGAACTGGGGCCTCGAGCAGTACTTC.

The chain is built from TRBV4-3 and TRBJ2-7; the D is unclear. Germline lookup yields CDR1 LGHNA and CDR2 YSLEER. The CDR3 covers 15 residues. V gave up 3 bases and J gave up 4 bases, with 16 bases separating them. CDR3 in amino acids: CASSHTPDPGYEQYF. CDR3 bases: TGCGCCAGCAGCCACACCCCCGACCCGGGTTACGAGCAGTACTTC.